This T cell receptor beta chain was retrieved from a study of cytomegalovirus exposure and HLA in healthy donors. Overall study findings and caveats: According to a subsequent analysis, TCR clusters identified in the first cohort showed a tendency to co-occur across the roughly 110 validation repertoires. Overall, approximately 150 TCR beta chains were annotated as cytomegalovirus-associated.

As regards this clone: Its cognate antigen is unknown.

Data came from immunoSEQ multiplex PCR; TCRdb stores just in-frame clones and leaves some out. The sample holds some 350,000 clones, 75% to 90% seen once. This TCR was recovered from a woman in her 30s in good health and CMV-seropositive. Sequencing input: PBMCs.

The CDR3 is CASSPWDTTNYGYTF. In DNA, the CDR3 is TGTGCCAGCTCACCCTGGGACACTACTAACTATGGCTACACCTTC. The V call is TRBV18, the J call TRBJ1-2, with D perhaps matching TRBD1 (6 bases). With 3 bases removed from V and 0 bases from J, the gap between germline ends came to 11 bases. The CDR3 has 15 residues. Germline V gene sequence: CDR1 KGHSH, CDR2 LQKENI. The entire variable domain, with the rest obtained from reference TRBV18 and TRBJ1-2, is as follows: NAGVMQNPRHLVRRRGQEARLRCSPMKGHSHVYWYRQLPEEGLKFMVYLQKENIIDESGMPKERFSAEFPKEGPSILRIQQVVRGDSAAYFCASSPWDTTNYGYTFGSGTRLTVV.